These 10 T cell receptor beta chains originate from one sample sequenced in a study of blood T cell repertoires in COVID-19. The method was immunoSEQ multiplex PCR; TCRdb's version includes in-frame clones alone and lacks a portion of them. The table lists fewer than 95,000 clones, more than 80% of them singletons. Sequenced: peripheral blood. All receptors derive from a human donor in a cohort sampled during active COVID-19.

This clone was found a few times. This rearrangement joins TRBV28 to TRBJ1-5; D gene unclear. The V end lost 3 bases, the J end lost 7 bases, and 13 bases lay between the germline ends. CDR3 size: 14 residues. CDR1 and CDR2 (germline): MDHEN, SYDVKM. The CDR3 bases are TGTGCCAGCAGTTTGGTTAAAGGCAGGCAGCCCCAGCATTTT. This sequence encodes CASSLVKGRQPQHF.

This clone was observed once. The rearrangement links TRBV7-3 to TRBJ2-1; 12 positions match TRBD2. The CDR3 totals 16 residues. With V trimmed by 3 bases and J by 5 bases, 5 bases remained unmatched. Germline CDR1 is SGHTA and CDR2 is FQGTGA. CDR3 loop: CASSFSSGGADNEQFF. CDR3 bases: TGTGCCAGCAGCTTCTCTAGCGGGGGGGCAGACAATGAGCAGTTCTTC.

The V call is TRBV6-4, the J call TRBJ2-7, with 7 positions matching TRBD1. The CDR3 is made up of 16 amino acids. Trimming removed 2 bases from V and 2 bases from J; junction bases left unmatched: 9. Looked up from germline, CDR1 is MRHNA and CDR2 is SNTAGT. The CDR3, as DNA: TGTGCCAGCAGTGACGGGGGACAGTCCTTAACCTACGAGCAGTACTTC. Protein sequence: CASSDGGQSLTYEQYF.

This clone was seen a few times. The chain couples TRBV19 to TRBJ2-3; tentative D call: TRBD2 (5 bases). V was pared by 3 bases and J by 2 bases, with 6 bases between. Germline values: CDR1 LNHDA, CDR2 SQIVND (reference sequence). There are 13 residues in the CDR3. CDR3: CASSIGDTDTQYF. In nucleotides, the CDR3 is TGTGCCAGTAGTATCGGGGACACAGATACGCAGTATTTT.

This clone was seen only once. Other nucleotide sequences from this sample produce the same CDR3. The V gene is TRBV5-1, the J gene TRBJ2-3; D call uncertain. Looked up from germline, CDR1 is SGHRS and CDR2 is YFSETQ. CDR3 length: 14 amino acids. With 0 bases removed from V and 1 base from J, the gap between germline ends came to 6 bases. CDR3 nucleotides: TGCGCCAGCAGCTTGGGTGGAGGCACAGATACGCAGTATTTT. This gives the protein CASSLGGGTDTQYF.

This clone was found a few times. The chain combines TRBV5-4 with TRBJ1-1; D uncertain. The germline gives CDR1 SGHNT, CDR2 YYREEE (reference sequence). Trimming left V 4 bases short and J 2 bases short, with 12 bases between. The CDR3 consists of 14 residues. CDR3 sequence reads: CASSPQAVNTEAFF. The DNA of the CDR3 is TGTGCCAGCAGCCCGCAGGCAGTAAACACTGAAGCTTTCTTT.

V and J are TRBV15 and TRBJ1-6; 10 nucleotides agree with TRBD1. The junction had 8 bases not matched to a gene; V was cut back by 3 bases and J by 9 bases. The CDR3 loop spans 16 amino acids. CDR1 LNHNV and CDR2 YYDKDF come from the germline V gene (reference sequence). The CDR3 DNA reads TGTGCCACCAGCAGGAGCAGACAGGGGGCGGGTTCACCCCTCCACTTT. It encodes CATSRSRQGAGSPLHF.

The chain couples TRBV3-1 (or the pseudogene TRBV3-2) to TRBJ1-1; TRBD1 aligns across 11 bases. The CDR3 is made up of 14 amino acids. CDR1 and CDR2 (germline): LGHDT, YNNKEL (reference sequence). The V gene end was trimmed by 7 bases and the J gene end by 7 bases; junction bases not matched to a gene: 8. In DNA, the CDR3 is TGTGCCAGCACCCTAGGGACAGGGGGGATTGAAGCTTTCTTT. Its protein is CASTLGTGGIEAFF.

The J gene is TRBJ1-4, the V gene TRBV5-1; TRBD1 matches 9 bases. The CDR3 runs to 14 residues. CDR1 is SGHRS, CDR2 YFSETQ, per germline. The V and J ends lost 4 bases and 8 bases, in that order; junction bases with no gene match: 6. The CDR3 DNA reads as TGCGCCAGCAGCACGGGACAGGGACGGGAAAAACTGTTTTTT. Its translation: CASSTGQGREKLFF.

CDR3 nucleotides: TGCAGCGTGGAACAGGGGCAACACACTGAAGCTTTCTTT. Residues: CSVEQGQHTEAFF. V is TRBV29-1 and J is TRBJ1-1, with 7 nucleotides matching TRBD1. The germline V gene encodes CDR1 SQVTM and CDR2 ANQGSEA. CDR3 size: 13 residues. With V trimmed by 6 bases and J by 3 bases, 7 bases remained unmatched.